The next 19 T cell receptor beta chains were all read from a single sample in a study of T cells in women clearing cervical HPV infection. Only in-frame clones appear in the TCRdb table, and some are missing; sequencing was by immunoSEQ multiplex PCR. The table for this sample gives about 39,000 clones. The sample taken for sequencing was blood buffy coat. The receptors derive from a woman between 18 and 70 years old with a cervical HPV16 infection that either progressed to CIN3+ or cleared (not recorded which).

A word on this clone: The read ends 3 residues before the CDR3 terminus; that terminus is restored from the germline J gene. This chain uses TRBV6-2 or TRBV6-3 with TRBJ1-3, with D tentatively TRBD1 (5 bases). The ends were cut back, 2 bases at V and 2 bases at J, with 10 bases in the middle. Germline values: CDR1 MNHEY, CDR2 SVGEGT. This CDR3 region has 15 residues. The CDR3 bases that were read are TGTGCCAGCAGTTACACGGACACAACTGGAAACACC. This encodes CASSYTDTTGNT. The complete CDR3 reads CASSYTDTTGNTIYF.

Details on this clone: Read sequence stops 3 residues before the CDR3 end, and the germline J gene provides the missing end. The rearrangement uses TRBV7-6 and TRBJ2-1; TRBD2 agrees at 12 bases. Unmatched junction bases numbered 5, after V lost 4 bases and J lost 7 bases. The CDR3 has 15 residues. The germline V gene has CDR1 SGHVS and CDR2 FNYEAQ. CDR3 bases read: TGTGCCAGCAGCTCCTCTAGCGGGGGGGCTAATGAG. Its protein product is CASSSSSGGANE. In full, the CDR3 reads CASSSSSGGANEQFF.

A remark on this clone: With the read ending 3 residues before the CDR3 end, the germline J gene is used to fill in that end. The chain carries TRBV5-1 and TRBJ2-2; D possibly corresponds to TRBD1 (5 bases). V lost 4 bases and J 2 bases, leaving 6 bases between the germline ends. The CDR3 is 13 residues long. From germline, CDR1 is SGHRS and CDR2 YFSETQ. The CDR3 bases that were read are TGCGCCAGCAGCCAGGGAAACACCGGGGAG. Translating it yields CASSQGNTGE. The complete CDR3 reads CASSQGNTGELFF.

Remarks on this clone: The read ends 3 residues early relative to the CDR3; the germline J gene fills the gap. The chain is built from TRBV5-6 and TRBJ2-3; perhaps TRBD1 as D (6 bases). Trimming pared 3 bases from V and 2 bases from J, leaving 13 bases between. The CDR3 loop spans 15 amino acids. Germline V lookup: CDR1 SGHDT, CDR2 YYEEEE. CDR3 in amino acids: CASSSAGQTTDTQYF. The covered CDR3 bases are TGTGCCAGCAGCTCGGCCGGACAGACCACAGATACG.

In regard to this clone: The read falls 3 residues short of the CDR3 end, and the missing part is taken from the germline J gene. The chain is built from TRBV20-1 and TRBJ2-3; 10 bases are shared with TRBD2. With 0 bases clipped from V and 5 bases from J, the junction kept 5 bases outside the gene matches. The CDR3 length is 15 residues. Per the germline V gene, CDR1 is DFQATT and CDR2 is SNEGSKA (reference sequence). The CDR3 reads CSARDFQRGGDTQYF. The sequenced CDR3 bases are TGCAGTGCTAGAGATTTCCAGCGGGGGGGAGATACG.

Comment on this clone: The read ends 3 residues shy of where the CDR3 ends; the end is completed using the germline J gene. This sequence joins TRBV19 and TRBJ2-7; D may be TRBD1 (5 bases). The germline V gene encodes CDR1 LNHDA and CDR2 SQIVND (reference sequence). Trimming stripped 1 base from V and 0 bases from J, with 7 bases between. This CDR3 contains 14 residues. CDR3 loop: CASSIGGSSYEQYF. Partial CDR3 DNA: TGTGCCAGTAGTATAGGGGGCAGCTCCTACGAG.

A note on this clone: Mismatch with germline at one junction end may stem from a read error. Coverage ceases 3 residues before the CDR3 finishes, and the germline J gene fills in the end. V usage is TRBV7-7 and J usage is TRBJ2-3; the D is unclear. Per germline, CDR1 SSHAT and CDR2 FNYEAQ (reference sequence). This CDR3 contains 13 residues. CDR3 DNA, as far as it was read: TGTGCTAGCAGCTTGCAGCTAGAAGATACG. It encodes CASSLQLEDT. The full CDR3 protein reads CASSLQLEDTQYF.

In regard to this clone: One end of the junction varies from germline; a read error may be responsible. With the read ending 3 residues before the CDR3 end, the germline J gene is used to fill in that end. The chain uses TRBV7-3 and TRBJ2-3; TRBD2 matches at 11 bases. CDR3 length: 14 residues. Germline CDR1 is SGHTA and CDR2 is FQGTGA. The sequenced part of the CDR3 DNA is TGTTCCAGCAGCTTAGCGGGGGGGACAGATACG. It yields the protein CSSSLAGGTDT. The full CDR3 sequence reads CSSSLAGGTDTQYF.

Comments on this clone: The missing CDR3 end, 3 residues past where the read stops, is filled in from the germline J gene. The chain employs TRBV20-1 and TRBJ2-7, with 9 positions matching TRBD1. With 6 bases clipped from V and 2 bases from J, the junction kept 8 bases outside the gene matches. Germline V CDR1 and CDR2: DFQATT, SNEGSKA (reference sequence). CDR3 length: 14 residues. This CDR3 reads CSATGTGRTYEQYF. The CDR3 bases that were read are TGCAGTGCGACCGGGACAGGGCGGACCTACGAG.

Comments on this clone: Sequencing ends 3 residues short of the CDR3 end; the germline J gene provides the rest. The rearrangement joins TRBV30 to TRBJ1-1; TRBD1 might be the D (6 bases). There are 12 residues in the CDR3. Germline CDR1 GTSNPN, CDR2 SVGIG (reference sequence). V was shortened by 3 bases and J by 6 bases, with 11 bases between the two germline ends. The CDR3 loop reads CAWSGGRAEAFF. CDR3 DNA (partial): TGTGCCTGGAGCGGGGGGCGAGCTGAA.

In regard to this clone: The read ends 3 residues shy of where the CDR3 ends; the end is completed using the germline J gene. The chain is built from TRBV4-2 and TRBJ1-1; TRBD1 agrees at 8 bases. CDR3 length: 17 amino acids. CDR1 and CDR2 from the germline V gene are LGHNA and YNFKEQ. V gave up 2 bases and J gave up 3 bases; unmatched junction bases: 11. The part of the CDR3 DNA that was read is TGTGCCAGCAGCCAAATGACAGGGGCGATGGTCGACACTGAA. Protein sequence: CASSQMTGAMVDTE. The entire CDR3 is CASSQMTGAMVDTEAFF.

Of note for this clone: The CDR3 end falls 3 residues outside the read, so it is completed with the germline J gene. This sequence joins TRBV12-5 and TRBJ1-5, with TRBD1 matching 10 bases. The germline gives CDR1 LGHNT, CDR2 FRNRAP. The CDR3 is 20 amino acids. The trim removed 1 base at V and 0 bases at J, leaving 12 bases unmatched. CDR3 bases read: TGTGCTAGTGGTTTGGCCCACGACAGGGGGCCCTCTTATAGCAATCAGCCC. Protein product: CASGLAHDRGPSYSNQP. From start to end, the CDR3 is CASGLAHDRGPSYSNQPQHF.

About this clone: The DNA ends 3 residues before the CDR3 does, and the rest of the CDR3 is filled in from the germline J gene. V gene TRBV10-3 combines with J gene TRBJ2-3; D is possibly TRBD2 (6 bases). This CDR3 is 13 amino acids long. Between the trimmed V and J ends, which lost 6 bases and 2 bases, there was a span of 9 bases. Germline V gives CDR1 ENHRY, CDR2 SYGVKD. The CDR3 DNA, read in part, is TGTGCCATCAGGGGACTCGCCACAGATACG. It encodes CAIRGLATDT. The entire CDR3 sequence reads CAIRGLATDTQYF.

To note about this clone: The read terminates 3 residues before the CDR3 end, so the remaining end is supplied by the germline J gene. The chain combines TRBV11-2 with TRBJ2-3; 9 bases are a match to TRBD2. Trimming removed 2 bases from V and 7 bases from J; junction bases left unmatched: 4. This CDR3 spans 14 amino acids. The germline V gene encodes CDR1 SGHAT and CDR2 FQNNGV. The CDR3 is CASSLRAGGNTQYF. The covered CDR3 bases are TGTGCCAGCAGCTTAAGAGCGGGGGGAAATACG.

Points on this clone: The read ends 3 residues before the CDR3 terminus; that terminus is restored from the germline J gene. The V gene is TRBV29-1, the J gene TRBJ1-1; perhaps TRBD1 as D (6 bases). The CDR3 consists of 13 residues. Germline V gives CDR1 SQVTM, CDR2 ANQGSEA. V was cut by 6 bases and J by 1 base, with 12 bases left in between. The chain's CDR3 is CSVAGQSNTEAFF. The CDR3 DNA, read in part, is TGCAGCGTCGCTGGACAGTCGAACACTGAA.

Comment on this clone: The CDR3 end lies 3 residues beyond the end of the read and is filled in from the germline J gene. The chain uses TRBV18 and TRBJ2-3, with D possibly called TRBD1 or TRBD2 (5 bases each). This CDR3 is built from 11 residues. V lost 5 bases, J lost 6 bases, and 6 bases lay in between. CDR1 is KGHSH and CDR2 is LQKENI in the germline V gene. The CDR3 loop is CASSEGDTQYF. The part of the CDR3 DNA that was read is TGTGCCAGCTCAGAGGGGGATACG.

In the case of this clone: The read comes to an end 3 residues before the CDR3 does, leaving the germline J gene to fill in the end. The V gene is TRBV7-8, the J gene TRBJ1-5, with 7 bases that match TRBD1. Germline V lookup: CDR1 SGHVS, CDR2 FQNEAQ. Germline trimming cut 8 bases from V and 0 bases from J; bases unmatched to any gene: 1. The CDR3 consists of 13 residues. The CDR3 here is CASGQVSNQPQHF. The part of the CDR3 DNA that was read is TGTGCCAGCGGACAGGTTAGCAATCAGCCC.

Worth noting for this clone: The read falls 3 residues short of the CDR3 end, and the missing part is taken from the germline J gene. This rearrangement joins TRBV6-1 to TRBJ1-1; TRBD1 might be the D (5 bases). Germline CDR1 reads MNHNS; CDR2 reads SASEGT. Trimming removed 3 bases from V and 1 base from J, with 9 bases in between. The CDR3 consists of 14 residues. The covered CDR3 bases are TGTGCCAGCAGTGAGTGGGGGGAGAACACTGAA. Protein product: CASSEWGENTE. The CDR3 in full is CASSEWGENTEAFF.

With regard to this clone: The read stops 3 residues short of the end of the CDR3; the missing end is completed from the germline J gene. The gene calls are TRBV5-1 and TRBJ2-2, with D possibly TRBD2 on 6 matching bases. CDR3 length equals 15 residues. Germline CDR1 and CDR2: SGHRS and YFSETQ. The germline V and J ends were trimmed by 2 bases and 2 bases, with 10 bases remaining between them. The CDR3 protein is CASSLNGGNTGELFF. CDR3 DNA (partial): TGCGCCAGCAGCTTAAACGGGGGAAACACCGGGGAG.